The rows below give T cell receptor beta chains drawn from one sample of a study of cytomegalovirus exposure and HLA in healthy donors. Libraries were prepared by immunoSEQ multiplex PCR; TCRdb keeps only in-frame clonotypes and omits some of them. The table lists around 68,000 clones, 75% of them singletons. Sequencing was done on a sample of PBMCs. Source of these receptors: a woman in her 30s in good health and CMV-seropositive. Both conserved end residues are part of each CDR3. Each record gives: V gene, clone size, J gene, CDR3 protein. Not every row has a clone size; where given, it reads once, few, many or a size class.

>TRBV7-9|-|TRBJ1-6
CASSSGGPSSYNSPLHF
>TRBV2|once|TRBJ2-1
CASSGTGSYNEQFF
>TRBV7-9|many|TRBJ1-1
CASSLPQGSGTEAFF
>TRBV6-1|-|TRBJ2-1
CASSEGGSWQFF
>TRBV5-6|-|TRBJ2-3
CASSLLPGGTDTQYF
>TRBV28|-|TRBJ2-5
CASSLAGTGLGETQYF
>TRBV6-5|-|TRBJ2-6
CASGGSGANVLTF
>TRBV6-5|-|TRBJ1-1
CASSSGGTEAFF
>TRBV4-2|-|TRBJ2-1
CASSQDTVSYNEQFF
>TRBV27|-|TRBJ2-1
CASSLVNSGVGPNEQFF
>TRBV2|-|TRBJ2-3
CASSLAGGNTQYF
>TRBV9|once|TRBJ2-1
CASSVGGLNNEQFF
>TRBV19|-|TRBJ2-7
CASSAGGLREQYF
>TRBV19|few|TRBJ1-2
CASSKGQIHHGYTF
>TRBV28|-|TRBJ1-6
CASSSEDRGGYSPLHF
>TRBV4-3|-|TRBJ1-3
CASSQDRGFAGNTIYF
>TRBV25-1|-|TRBJ1-2
CASNGGYGYTF
>TRBV21-1|-|TRBJ2-7
CASSNGSRDTNYEQYF
>TRBV5-1|few|TRBJ1-1
CASSLDMDFVLNTEAFF
>TRBV28|once|TRBJ1-3
CASSEHGGLGNTIYF
>TRBV10-2|once|TRBJ2-1
CASSPDSTNEQFF
>TRBV5-5|-|TRBJ1-1
CASSLIGQASNTEAFF
>TRBV5-1|-|TRBJ1-3
CASSLEGNTIYF
>TRBV9|-|TRBJ1-1
CASSVGIAGRGSTEAFF
>TRBV9|-|TRBJ2-7
CASSEGDSYEQYF
>TRBV4-1|many|TRBJ2-1
CASSQVGESGRAGNEQFF
>TRBV4-2|-|TRBJ1-6
CASSQDRRSSYNSPLHF
>TRBV5-4|-|TRBJ1-1
CASSLESAKAFF
>TRBV11-2|-|TRBJ2-7
CASSSLRAQRDEYEQYF
>TRBV15|-|TRBJ2-7
CATSRDPPGTTLDEQYF
>TRBV11-3|-|TRBJ2-1
CASSFGGGTRDEQFF
>TRBV7-2|once|TRBJ2-2
CASSFDRGRTGELFF
>TRBV27|once|TRBJ1-4
CASSKFWGTGNEKLFF
>TRBV9|once|TRBJ2-5
CASSVVGSQGETQYF
>TRBV27|once|TRBJ2-2
CASSSPVGTGSTGELFF
>TRBV7-9|-|TRBJ1-1
CASSLDEGQMNTEAFF
>TRBV7-8|-|TRBJ1-5
CASGRDSNQPQHF
>TRBV19|-|TRBJ2-1
CASSPLTGTGKFF
>TRBV28|-|TRBJ1-2
CASSPVSRGLGGYTF
>TRBV19|few|TRBJ2-1
CASSPTGTSRYNEQFF
>TRBV9|-|TRBJ2-3
CASGENTDTQYF
>TRBV13|-|TRBJ1-2
CASSLTGNYGYTF
>TRBV5-6|-|TRBJ2-3
CASSLGRQPRADTQYF
>TRBV10-3|few|TRBJ2-7
CAISDPGGTYEQYF
>TRBV7-9|-|TRBJ1-1
CASSSQNREAFF
>TRBV4-1|medium-sized|TRBJ1-2
CASSQDGRAWGYTF
>TRBV13|-|TRBJ1-1
CASSPLGRQAEAFF
>TRBV6-5|-|TRBJ1-1
CASSYLQGAPTEAFF
>TRBV19|-|TRBJ2-3
CASTPLHPGTDTQYF
>TRBV11-2|-|TRBJ2-7
CASSLWTDPYEQYF
>TRBV9|-|TRBJ2-1
CASSVGGDLRNEQFF
>TRBV21-1|-|TRBJ1-6
CASSPPMDSGGGSPLHF
>TRBV11-3|-|TRBJ2-3
CASSPPGGDTQYF
>TRBV9|-|TRBJ2-7
CASSPRGFSYEQYF
>TRBV5-8|-|TRBJ1-2
CASSIGQRGPYGYTF
>TRBV7-9|-|TRBJ2-1
CASSLTGSSGRKFF
>TRBV5-1|-|TRBJ1-1
CASSFTANTEAFF